What follows describes a single T cell receptor beta chain. Its antigen is unknown. These data originate in a study of CXCR3-negative and CXCR3-positive naive CD8 T cells. Study conclusions and caveats: TRB CDR3 hydrophobicity was greater in CXCR3-positive naive cells than in CXCR3-negative naive cells. Memory, not naive, CXCR3-negative and CXCR3-positive cells differed in TRBV-TRBJ usage.

Through 5' RACE with UMI labels, the TRB cDNA libraries were prepared. TCRdb re-called the 5' RACE reads and catalogs CDR3 proteins one per entry, DNA excluded. The table for this sample gives around 160,000 distinct CDR3 sequences. The sequenced sample was naive CXCR3+ CD8+ T cells from blood. Noted subset: CD45RO-CCR7+CD27+CD95- naive CD8+ T cells expressing CXCR3 (TNR3+). The TCR comes from a human donor in good health. Some clones in this sample may be carry-over from other donors' samples.

The CDR3: CASSLSRAYEQYF. The chain carries TRBV27 and TRBJ2-7; absent DNA, TCRdb's TRBD1 call cannot be checked. The CDR3 has 13 residues. From germline, CDR1 is MNHEY and CDR2 SMNVEV (reference sequence).